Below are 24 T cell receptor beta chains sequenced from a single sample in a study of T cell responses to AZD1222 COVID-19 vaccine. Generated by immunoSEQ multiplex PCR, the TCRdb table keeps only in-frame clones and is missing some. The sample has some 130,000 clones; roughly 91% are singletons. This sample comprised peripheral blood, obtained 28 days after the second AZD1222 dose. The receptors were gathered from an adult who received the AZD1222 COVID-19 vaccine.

The DNA for the CDR3 is TGTGCCAGCCGGATTGGACAGGGGGGCAACTATGGCTACACCTTC. Translating it yields CASRIGQGGNYGYTF. The chain links TRBV6-5 to TRBJ1-2; TRBD1 aligns across 10 bases. This CDR3 region has 15 residues. Trimming at V came to 8 bases and at J to 2 bases, leaving 8 bases not matched to a gene. Germline CDR1 reads MNHEY; CDR2 reads SVGAGI.

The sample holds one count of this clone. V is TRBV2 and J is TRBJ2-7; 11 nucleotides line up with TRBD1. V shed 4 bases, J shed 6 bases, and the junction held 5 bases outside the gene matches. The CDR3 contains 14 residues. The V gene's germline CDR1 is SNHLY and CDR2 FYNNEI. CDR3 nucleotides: TGTGCCAGCAGTGTTACCGGGACAGGGGGCGAGCAGTACTTC. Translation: CASSVTGTGGEQYF.

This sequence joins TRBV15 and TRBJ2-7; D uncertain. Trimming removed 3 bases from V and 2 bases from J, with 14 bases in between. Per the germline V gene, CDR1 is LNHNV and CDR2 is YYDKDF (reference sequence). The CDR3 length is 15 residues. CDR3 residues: CATSRIREVAYEQYF. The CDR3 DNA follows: TGTGCCACCAGCAGGATACGCGAGGTTGCCTACGAGCAGTACTTC.

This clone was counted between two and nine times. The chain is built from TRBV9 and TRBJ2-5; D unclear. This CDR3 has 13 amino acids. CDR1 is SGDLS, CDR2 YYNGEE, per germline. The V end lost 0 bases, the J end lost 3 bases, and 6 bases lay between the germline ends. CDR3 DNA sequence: TGTGCCAGCAGCGTAGGGCCAGAAGAGACCCAGTACTTC. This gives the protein CASSVGPEETQYF.

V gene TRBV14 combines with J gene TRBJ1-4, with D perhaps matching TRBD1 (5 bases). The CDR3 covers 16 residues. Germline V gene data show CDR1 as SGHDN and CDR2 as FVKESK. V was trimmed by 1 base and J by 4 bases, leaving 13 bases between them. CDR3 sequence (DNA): TGTGCCAGCAGCCAAGGGAGCGGGACGCATAATGAAAAACTGTTTTTT. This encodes CASSQGSGTHNEKLFF. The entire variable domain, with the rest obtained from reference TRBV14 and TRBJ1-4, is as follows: EAGVTQFPSHSVIEKGQTVTLRCDPISGHDNLYWYRRVMGKEIKFLLHFVKESKQDESGMPNNRFLAERTGGTYSTLKVQPAELEDSGVYFCASSQGSGTHNEKLFFGSGTQLSVL.

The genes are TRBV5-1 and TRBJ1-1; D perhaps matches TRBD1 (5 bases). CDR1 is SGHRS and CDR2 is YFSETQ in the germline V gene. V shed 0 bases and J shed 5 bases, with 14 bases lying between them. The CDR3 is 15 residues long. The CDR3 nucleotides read TGCGCCAGCAGCTTGGAAGTTCAGGGTTGGACTGAAGCTTTCTTT. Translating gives CASSLEVQGWTEAFF.

The DNA for the CDR3 is TGTGCCAGCAGCCAAGTTGGGGCGAGGCTATCGTACAATGAGCAGTTCTTC. Protein: CASSQVGARLSYNEQFF. V usage is TRBV3-1 (or the pseudogene TRBV3-2) and J usage is TRBJ2-1; D is possibly TRBD1 (5 bases). The CDR3 length is 17 residues. The V end was cut by 1 base, the J end by 4 bases, with 17 bases between. Germline-derived CDR1 and CDR2 are LGHDT and YNNKEL (reference sequence).

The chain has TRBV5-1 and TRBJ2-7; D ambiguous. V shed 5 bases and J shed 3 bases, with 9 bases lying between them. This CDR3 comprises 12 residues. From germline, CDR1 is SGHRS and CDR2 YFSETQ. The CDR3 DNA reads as TGCGCCAGCAGTCCGGACGGCTACGAGCAGTACTTC. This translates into CASSPDGYEQYF.

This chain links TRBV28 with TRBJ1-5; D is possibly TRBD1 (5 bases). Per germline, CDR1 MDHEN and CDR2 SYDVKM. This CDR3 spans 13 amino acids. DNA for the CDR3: TGTGCTATACAGGAAAATAGCAATCAGCCCCAGCATTTT. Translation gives CAIQENSNQPQHF.

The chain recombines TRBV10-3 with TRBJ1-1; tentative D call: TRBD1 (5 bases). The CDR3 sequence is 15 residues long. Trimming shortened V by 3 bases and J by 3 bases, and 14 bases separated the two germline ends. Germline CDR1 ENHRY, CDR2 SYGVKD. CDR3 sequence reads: CAISEYRRLDTEAFF. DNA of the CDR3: TGTGCCATCAGTGAATACAGGCGCCTCGACACTGAAGCTTTCTTT.

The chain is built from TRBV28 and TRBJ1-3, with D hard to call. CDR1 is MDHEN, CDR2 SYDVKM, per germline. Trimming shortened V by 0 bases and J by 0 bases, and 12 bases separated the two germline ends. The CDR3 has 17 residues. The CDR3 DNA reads TGTGCCAGCAGTTTATGGGGAGGCGTGGGCTCTGGAAACACCATATATTTT. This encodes CASSLWGGVGSGNTIYF.

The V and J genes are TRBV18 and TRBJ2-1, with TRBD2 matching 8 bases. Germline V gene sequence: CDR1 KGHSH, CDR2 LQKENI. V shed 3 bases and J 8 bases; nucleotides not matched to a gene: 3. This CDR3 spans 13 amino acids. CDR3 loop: CASSPGLDDEQFF. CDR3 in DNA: TGTGCCAGCTCACCGGGACTAGACGATGAGCAGTTCTTC.

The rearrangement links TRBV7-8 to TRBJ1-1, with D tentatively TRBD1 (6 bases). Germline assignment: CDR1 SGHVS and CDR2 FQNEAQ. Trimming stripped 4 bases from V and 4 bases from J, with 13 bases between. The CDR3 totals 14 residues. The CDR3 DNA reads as TGTGCCAGCAGCTCCGTAACAGGGATCACTGAAGCTTTCTTT. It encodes CASSSVTGITEAFF.

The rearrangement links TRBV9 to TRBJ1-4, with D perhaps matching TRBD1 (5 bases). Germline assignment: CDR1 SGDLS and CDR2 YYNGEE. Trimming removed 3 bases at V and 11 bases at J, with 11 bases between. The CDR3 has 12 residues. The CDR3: CASSGLRGKLFF. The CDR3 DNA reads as TGTGCCAGCAGCGGCCTTCGGGGGAAACTGTTTTTT.

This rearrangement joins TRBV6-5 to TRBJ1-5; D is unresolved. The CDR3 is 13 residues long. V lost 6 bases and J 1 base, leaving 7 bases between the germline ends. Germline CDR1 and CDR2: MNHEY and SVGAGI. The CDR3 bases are TGTGCCAGCAGGACCAGGAGCAATCAGCCCCAGCATTTT. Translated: CASRTRSNQPQHF.

The CDR3 bases are TGTGCCTGGAAATGGGGCTTCACTGAAGCTTTCTTT. Protein sequence: CAWKWGFTEAFF. The rearrangement links TRBV30 to TRBJ1-1, with D perhaps matching TRBD1 (5 bases). V was cut by 4 bases and J by 4 bases, with 10 bases left in between. The length of the CDR3 is 12 residues. In germline, CDR1 is GTSNPN, CDR2 SVGIG (reference sequence).

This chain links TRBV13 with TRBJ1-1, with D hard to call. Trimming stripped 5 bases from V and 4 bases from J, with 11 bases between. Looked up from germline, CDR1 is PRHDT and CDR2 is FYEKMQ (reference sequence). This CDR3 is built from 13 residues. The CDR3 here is CASSLRGSTEAFF. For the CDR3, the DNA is TGTGCCAGCAGCCTCAGAGGGAGCACTGAAGCTTTCTTT.

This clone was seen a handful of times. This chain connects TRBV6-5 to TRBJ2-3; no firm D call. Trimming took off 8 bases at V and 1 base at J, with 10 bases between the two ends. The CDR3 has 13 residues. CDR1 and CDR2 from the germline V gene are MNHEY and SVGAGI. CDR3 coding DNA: TGTGCCAGCCAGATAGCAGGCACAGATACGCAGTATTTT. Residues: CASQIAGTDTQYF.

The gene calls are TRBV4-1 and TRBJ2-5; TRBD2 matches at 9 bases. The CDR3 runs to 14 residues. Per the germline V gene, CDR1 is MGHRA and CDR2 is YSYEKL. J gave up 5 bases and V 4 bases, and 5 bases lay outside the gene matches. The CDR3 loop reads CASSLGTSLETQYF. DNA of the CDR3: TGCGCCAGCAGCCTAGGGACTAGCTTGGAGACCCAGTACTTC.

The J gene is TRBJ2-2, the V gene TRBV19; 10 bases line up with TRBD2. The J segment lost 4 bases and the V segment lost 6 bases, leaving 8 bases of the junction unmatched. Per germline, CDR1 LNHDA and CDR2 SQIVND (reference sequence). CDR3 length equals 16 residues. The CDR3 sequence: CASSLAGERVTGELFF. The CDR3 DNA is TGTGCCAGTAGCCTAGCGGGAGAGCGGGTCACCGGGGAGCTGTTTTTT. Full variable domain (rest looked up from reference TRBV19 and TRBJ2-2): DGGITQSPKYLFRKEGQNVTLSCEQNLNHDAMYWYRQDPGQGLRLIYYSQIVNDFQKGDIAEGYSVSREKKESFPLTVTSAQKNPTAFYLCASSLAGERVTGELFFGEGSRLTVL.

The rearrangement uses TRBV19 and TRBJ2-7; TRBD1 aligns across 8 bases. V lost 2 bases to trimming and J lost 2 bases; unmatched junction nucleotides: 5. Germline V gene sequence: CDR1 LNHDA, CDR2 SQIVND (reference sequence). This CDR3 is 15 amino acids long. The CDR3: CASSITGTGTYEQYF. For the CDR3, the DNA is TGTGCCAGTAGTATAACCGGGACAGGAACCTACGAGCAGTACTTC.

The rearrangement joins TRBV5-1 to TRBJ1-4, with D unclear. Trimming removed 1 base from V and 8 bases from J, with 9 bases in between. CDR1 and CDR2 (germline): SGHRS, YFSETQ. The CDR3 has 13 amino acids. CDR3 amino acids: CASSLHREEKLFF. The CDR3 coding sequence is TGCGCCAGCAGCTTGCATCGGGAAGAAAAACTGTTTTTT.

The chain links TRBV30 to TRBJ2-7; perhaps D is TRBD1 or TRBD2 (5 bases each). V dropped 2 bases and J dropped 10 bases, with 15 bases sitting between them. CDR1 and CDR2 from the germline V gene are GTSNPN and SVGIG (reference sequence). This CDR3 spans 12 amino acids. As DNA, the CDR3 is TGTGCCTGGAGTCTTGGGACCGGGGAACAGTACTTC. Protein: CAWSLGTGEQYF.

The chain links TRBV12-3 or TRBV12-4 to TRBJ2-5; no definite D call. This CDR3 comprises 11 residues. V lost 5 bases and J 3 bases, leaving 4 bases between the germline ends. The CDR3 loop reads CASSPEETQYF. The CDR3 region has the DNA TGTGCCAGCAGTCCTGAAGAGACCCAGTACTTC.